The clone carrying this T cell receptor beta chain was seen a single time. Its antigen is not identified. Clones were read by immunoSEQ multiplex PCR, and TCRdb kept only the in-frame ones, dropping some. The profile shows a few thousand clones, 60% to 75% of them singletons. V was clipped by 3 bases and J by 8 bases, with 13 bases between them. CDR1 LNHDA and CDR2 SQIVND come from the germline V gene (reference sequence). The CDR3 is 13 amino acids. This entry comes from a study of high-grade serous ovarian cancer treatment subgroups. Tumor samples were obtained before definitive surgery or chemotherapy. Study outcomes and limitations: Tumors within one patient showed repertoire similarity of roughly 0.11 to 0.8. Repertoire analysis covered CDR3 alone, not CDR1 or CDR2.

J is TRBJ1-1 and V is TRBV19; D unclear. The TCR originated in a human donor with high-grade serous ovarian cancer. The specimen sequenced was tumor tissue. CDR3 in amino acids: CASSILSGREAFF. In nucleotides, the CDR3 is TGTGCCAGTAGTATTTTGTCCGGTCGAGAAGCTTTCTTT.